This TCR beta chain was identified in a study of blood T cells in healthy people across ages. This clonotype was counted ten times or more. Germline CDR1 MNHEY, CDR2 SVGEGT. The CDR3 contains 14 residues. V dropped 5 bases and J dropped 5 bases, with 14 bases sitting between them. A second PCR of roughly 7 to 11 cycles used a sample-barcoded 5' primer and a J-beta primer mix. Every individual sample yielded 2.5 million or more paired-end reads (each containing CDR3). TCRdb called the 5' RACE reads again in MiXCR, with one record for every CDR3 protein. The data contain fewer than 1.5 million distinct CDR3 sequences, about 40% of them seen just once; the ten biggest clones take up roughly 8.2%.

Sequencing was done on a sample of blood. This receptor was identified in a woman aged 18-29 years in good health. The genes are TRBV6-2 or TRBV6-3 and TRBJ2-3; D ambiguous. CDR3 residues: CASSPRVGLDTQYF. The CDR3 DNA reads as TGTGCCAGCAGTCCTCGAGTCGGCTTAGATACGCAGTATTTT.